The clone carrying this T cell receptor beta chain was seen a handful of times. The antigen remains unidentified. These data originate in a study of T cell repertoires in cytomegalovirus infection. About the study: The authors used CMV epitopes that were HLA-C-restricted (recently identified) and HLA-B-restricted (well studied). Public TCR beta signature analysis indicated the presence of both CMV infection and matching HLA type. Study results and caveats: Summed frequency of public TCR beta families distinguished CMV carriers with the relevant HLA. Dominating the ex vivo response were TCR beta clonotypes that were CMV-specific and HLA-C-restricted.

Trimming took off 4 bases at V and 8 bases at J, with 12 bases between the two ends. Germline V gene data show CDR1 as MNHEY and CDR2 as SVGEGT. The CDR3 is made up of 13 amino acids. TCRdb reprocessed the reads via MiXCR and lists one record per CDR3 protein. This table has 750,000 to 900,000 distinct CDR3 sequences, just under 30% appearing once. The receptor was derived from a human donor in good health (CMV status not recorded). Some clones in this sample may be carry-over from other donors' samples. The sample here was cultured CD8+ T cells from PBMCs, taken from culture after CMV antigen stimulation. This chain uses TRBV6-2 or TRBV6-3 with TRBJ2-1; D perhaps matches TRBD1 (5 bases). Here the CDR3 reads CASSFVLGDEQFF. The CDR3 bases are TGTGCCAGCAGTTTTGTTTTAGGGGATGAGCAGTTCTTC.